This section outlines one T cell receptor (beta chain) sequence together with its context. Its antigen remains unidentified. This CDR3 spans 15 amino acids. Germline CDR1 reads SGHTA; CDR2 reads FQGNSA. V was clipped by 1 base and J by 0 bases, with 6 bases between them. This entry belongs to a study of T cell responses to AZD1222 COVID-19 vaccine. In the study overall: Recipients boosted at about 4 weeks or about 12 weeks are pooled.

Assay: immunoSEQ multiplex PCR; the TCRdb copy retains only in-frame clones and omits some. The repertoire consists of about 130,000 clones, with around 89% occurring once and the leading ten covering 3.5% to 4.5%. Study results and limitations: CD4 TCRs associated with vaccination spanned spike, dominating at 160-218 and 743-854. Mostly white British, mostly female donors; authors suggested clonal diversity may be underestimated.

The chain joins TRBV7-2 to TRBJ1-4; D is uncertain. The sequence was obtained from an adult in good health. The starting material was peripheral blood, obtained on day 0 of AZD1222 vaccination. CDR3 amino acids: CASSLDGATNEKLFF. Here the CDR3 DNA reads TGTGCCAGCAGCTTAGACGGTGCAACTAATGAAAAACTGTTTTTT.